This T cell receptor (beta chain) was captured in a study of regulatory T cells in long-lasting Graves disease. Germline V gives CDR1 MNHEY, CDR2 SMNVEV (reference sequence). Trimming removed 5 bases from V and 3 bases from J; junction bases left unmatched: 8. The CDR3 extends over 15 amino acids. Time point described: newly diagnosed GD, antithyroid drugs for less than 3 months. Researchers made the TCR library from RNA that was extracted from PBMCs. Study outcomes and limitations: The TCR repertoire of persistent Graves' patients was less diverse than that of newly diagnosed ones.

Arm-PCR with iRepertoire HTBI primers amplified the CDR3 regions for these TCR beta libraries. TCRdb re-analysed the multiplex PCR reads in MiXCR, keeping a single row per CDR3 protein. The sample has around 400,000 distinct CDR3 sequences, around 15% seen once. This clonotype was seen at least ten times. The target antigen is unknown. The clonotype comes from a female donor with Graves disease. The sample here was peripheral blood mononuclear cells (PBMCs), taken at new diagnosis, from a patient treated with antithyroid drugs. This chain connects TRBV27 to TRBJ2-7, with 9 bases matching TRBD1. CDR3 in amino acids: CASSDLQGARYEQYF. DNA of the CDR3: TGTGCCAGCAGTGACCTACAGGGGGCTCGCTACGAGCAGTACTTC.